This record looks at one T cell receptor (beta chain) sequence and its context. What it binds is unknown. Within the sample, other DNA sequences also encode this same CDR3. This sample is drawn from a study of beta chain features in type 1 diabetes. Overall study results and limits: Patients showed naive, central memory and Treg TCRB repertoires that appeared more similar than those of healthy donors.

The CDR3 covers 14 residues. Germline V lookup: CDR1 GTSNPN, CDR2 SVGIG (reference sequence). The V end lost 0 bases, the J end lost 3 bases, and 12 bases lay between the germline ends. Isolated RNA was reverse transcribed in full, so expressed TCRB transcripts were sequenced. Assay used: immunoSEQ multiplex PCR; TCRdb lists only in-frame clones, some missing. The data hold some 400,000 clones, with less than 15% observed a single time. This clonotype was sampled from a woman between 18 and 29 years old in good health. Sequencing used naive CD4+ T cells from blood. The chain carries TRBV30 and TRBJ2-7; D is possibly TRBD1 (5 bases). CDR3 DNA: TGTGCCTGGAGTGTAGGGCAGGGTTTCTACGAGCAGTACTTC. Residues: CAWSVGQGFYEQYF.